A selection of T cell receptor delta chains follows, all from one sample in a study of gamma-delta chains in newborns, infants, children. TCRdb re-identified clones in the reads via CATT. There are roughly 1,500 delta-chain clones in the sample; 0.9% to 1.4% occur only once, and 41% lies in the top ten. What was sequenced was blood. Receptors were obtained from a child who was a newborn, infant or young child, either healthy, febrile or measles-vaccinated (not recorded which). The CDR3 runs from the conserved cysteine through the conserved F or W. A D gene is named only where the DNA matches it firmly. A clone size is listed for some rows: how often the clone was seen (once, few, many), or a class if it is expanded.

d_call,j_call,clone_size,v_call,cdr3_aa,cdr3_nt
.,TRDJ1,.,TRDV2,CACEGLGVKRDTDKLIF,TGTGCCTGTGAAGGGTTGGGGGTAAAGAGGGACACCGATAAACTCATCTTC
TRDD3,TRDJ1,few,TRDV1,CALGVVKSRKFLEIDWGILYTDKLIF,TGTGCTCTTGGGGTCGTAAAGAGTCGCAAATTCCTAGAGATAGACTGGGGGATATTGTACACCGATAAACTCATCTTT
.,TRDJ1,hyperexpanded,TRDV2,CACDRLGSDKLIF,TGTGCCTGTGATCGATTAGGCTCCGATAAACTCATCTTT
TRDD3,TRDJ2,few,TRDV2,CACDILGDTAQLFF,TGTGCCTGTGACATACTGGGGGATACAGCACAACTCTTCTTT
TRDD3,TRDJ1,large,TRDV2,CACDTYLEYWGIVSDKPIF,TGTGCCTGTGACACCTATCTCGAGTACTGGGGGATAGTGAGCGATAAACCCATCTTT
TRDD3,TRDJ1,medium-sized,TRDV2,CACGTVAPPAGDKRDTDKLIF,TGTGCCTGTGGCACCGTGGCCCCCCCGGCGGGGGATAAAAGGGACACCGATAAACTCATCTTT
TRDD3,TRDJ3,.,TRDV2,CACDTVLGDIAGAWDTRQMFF,TGTGCCTGTGACACCGTACTGGGGGATATAGCCGGCGCCTGGGACACCCGACAGATGTTTTTC
TRDD3,TRDJ1,few,TRDV1,CALGERWSLLRLTGGPTTDKLIF,TGCGCTCTTGGGGAACGGTGGTCCCTCCTACGTCTTACTGGGGGTCCCACCACCGATAAACTCATCTTC
TRDD3,TRDJ3,large,TRDV2,CACDTAGDSGSWDTRQMFF,TGTGCCTGTGACACCGCGGGGGATAGTGGGTCCTGGGACACCCGACAGATGTTTTTC
TRDD3,TRDJ3,once,TRDV2,CACDTVALPAGDTSWDTRQMFF,TGTGCCTGTGACACCGTGGCCCTCCCGGCGGGGGATACCTCCTGGGACACCCGACAGATGTTTTTC
TRDD3,TRDJ1,few,TRDV1,CALGENCLPPVLGDIRDTDKLIF,TGTGCTCTTGGGGAGAATTGCCTTCCTCCCGTACTGGGGGATATACGAGACACCGATAAACTCATCTTT
TRDD3,TRDJ3,few,TRDV2,CACDTIGGYWDTRQMFF,TGTGCCTGTGACACCATTGGGGGATACTGGGACACCCGACAGATGTTTTTC
TRDD3,TRDJ3,few,TRDV2,CACDTLGDTDSWDTRQMFF,TGTGCCTGTGACACTTTGGGGGATACGGACTCCTGGGACACCCGACAGATGTTTTTC
.,TRDJ1,few,TRDV2,CARDTLGPNTYKLIF,TGTGCCCGCGACACTCTGGGCCCGAACACCTATAAACTCATCTTT
TRDD3,TRDJ2,few,TRDV2,CACDTVGDTAQLFF,TGTGCCTGTGACACCGTGGGGGATACAGCACAACTCTTCTTT
TRDD3,TRDJ3,.,TRDV2,CACDTGGYLSWDTRQMFF,TGTGCCTGTGACACTGGGGGATACCTCTCCTGGGACACCCGACAGATGTTTTTC
TRDD3,TRDJ1,few,TRDV2,CACDTWGMYTDKLIF,TGTGCCTGTGACACCTGGGGGATGTACACCGATAAACTCATCTTT
TRDD3,TRDJ1,hyperexpanded,TRDV2,CACDGLGDNTDKLIF,TGTGCCTGTGATGGACTGGGGGATAACACCGATAAACTCATCTTT
.,TRDJ3,few,TRDV2,CACDILGTHSWDTRQMFF,TGTGCCTGTGACATACTGGGTACCCACTCCTGGGACACCCGACAGATGTTTTTC
.,TRDJ3,few,TRDV2,CACDTAGASSWDTRQMFF,TGTGCCTGTGACACGGCAGGGGCAAGCTCCTGGGACACCCGACAGATGTTTTTC
.,TRDJ3,few,TRDV2,CACDTGSASSWDTRQMFF,TGTGCCTGTGACACCGGATCCGCCAGCTCCTGGGACACCCGACAGATGTTTTTC
.,TRDJ3,hyperexpanded,TRDV2,CACDTVLGSWDTRQMFF,TGTGCCTGTGACACCGTACTGGGCTCCTGGGACACCCGACAGATGTTTTTC
TRDD3,TRDJ1,large,TRDV1,CALGELGTGGYLYTDKLIF,TGTGCTCTTGGGGAACTAGGTACTGGGGGATACTTGTACACCGATAAACTCATCTTT
TRDD3,TRDJ1,few,TRDV2,CACDTLGDQLYTDKLIF,TGTGCCTGTGACACCCTGGGGGATCAGCTGTACACCGATAAACTCATCTTT
.,TRDJ1,few,TRDV2,CACDTLGEDNTDKLIF,TGTGCCTGTGACACCTTGGGAGAAGATAATACCGATAAACTCATCTTT
TRDD3,TRDJ1,few,TRDV2,CACDILGFTDKLIF,TGTGCCTGCGACATACTGGGGTTCACCGATAAACTCATCTTT
TRDD3,TRDJ3,.,TRDV2,CACDRLAGGYSWDTRQMFF,TGTGCCTGTGACAGACTTGCTGGGGGATACTCCTGGGACACCCGACAGATGTTTTTC
.,TRDJ3,.,TRDV2,CACDTVDTGSSWDTRQMFF,TGTGCCTGTGACACCGTGGATACCGGGAGCTCCTGGGACACCCGACAGATGTTTTTC